This TCR beta chain came from a study of blood T cells in healthy people across ages. General observations from the study: There were more naive CD4+ cells and higher diversity in long-lived donors than in aged donors.

With regard to this clonotype: Its antigen remains unknown.

A sample-barcoded 5' primer and a J-beta primer mix were used in a second PCR of roughly 6 to 12 cycles. At least 3 million CDR3-containing paired-end reads were obtained per sample. One entry per CDR3 protein results from TCRdb running MiXCR on the 5' RACE reads. This sample carries 780,000 or so distinct CDR3 sequences, 56% of them seen once, and the ten largest clones take roughly 24%. This TCR was recovered from a man aged 35 to 55 in good health. Sequencing was carried out using blood.

The CDR3 DNA is TGTGCCAGCAGTCCTGCAGGGGATTCCTCTGGGGCCAACGTCCTGACTTTC. It yields the protein CASSPAGDSSGANVLTF. The chain combines TRBV6-1 with TRBJ2-6, with D possibly being TRBD1 (6 bases). The germline V and J ends were trimmed by 5 bases and 0 bases, with 14 bases remaining between them. This CDR3 contains 17 residues. From germline, CDR1 is MNHNS and CDR2 SASEGT.